This is a list of T cell receptor beta chains from one sample in a study of blood T cell repertoires in COVID-19. Libraries were prepared by immunoSEQ multiplex PCR; TCRdb keeps only in-frame clonotypes and omits some of them. The data hold some 240,000 clones, with around 90% observed a single time. The sample was peripheral blood. The receptors here all came from a woman between 65 and 79 years old with COVID-19, enrolled during active disease. CDR3s include the opening cysteine and the closing phenylalanine or tryptophan. The D gene is left open where the match is weak. Expanded clones are given a class, and other clones once, few, many or no size at all.

>TRBV4-1|TRBJ2-2|-|TRBD2
TGCGCCAGCAGCGGCGGACTAGCAAGAACCGGGGAGCTGTTTTTT
CASSGGLARTGELFF
>TRBV15|TRBJ1-3|-|TRBD1
TGTGCCACCAGCGGACCACACAGGGGATCTGGAAACACCATATATTTT
CATSGPHRGSGNTIYF
>TRBV19|TRBJ2-1|-|TRBD1
TGTGCCAGTAGTATTGGGACAGACAATGAGCAGTTCTTC
CASSIGTDNEQFF
>TRBV28|TRBJ2-2|few|TRBD1
TGTGCCAGCAGCCGCGGGACAGGGACCACCGGGGAGCTGTTTTTT
CASSRGTGTTGELFF
>TRBV11-3|TRBJ1-6|once|-
TGTGCCAGCAGCTTAGTCGGGGTGTTGTCACCCCTCCACTTT
CASSLVGVLSPLHF
>TRBV6-1|TRBJ2-1|-|-
TGTGCCAGCAGTGAAGCCTATGGAGAAGAGCAGTTCTTC
CASSEAYGEEQFF
>TRBV28|TRBJ2-2|-|TRBD2
TGTGCCAGCAGTCGACTAGCGGGAGGCACCGGGGAGCTGTTTTTT
CASSRLAGGTGELFF
>TRBV30|TRBJ2-3|-|-
TGTGCCTGGAGTATGATAGCCGCAGATACGCAGTATTTT
CAWSMIAADTQYF
>TRBV29-1|TRBJ1-4|-|TRBD1
TGCAGCGTTGAAGATCAGGGGACAGTCGAAAAACTGTTTTTT
CSVEDQGTVEKLFF
>TRBV30|TRBJ2-7|-|-
TGTGCCTGGAGTGTAAAGGACAGCGCCTACGAGCAGTACTTC
CAWSVKDSAYEQYF
>TRBV5-1|TRBJ2-1|once|TRBD2
TGCGCCAGCAGCTTAGCGGGAGGTACCAATGAGCAGTTCTTC
CASSLAGGTNEQFF
>TRBV2|TRBJ1-2|few|TRBD1
TGTGCCAGCAGCGGATGGACAGGAGTCTATGGCTACACCTTC
CASSGWTGVYGYTF
>TRBV7-2|TRBJ1-1|-|-
TGTGCCAGCAGCTTACAGGGTAACACTGAAGCTTTCTTT
CASSLQGNTEAFF
>TRBV20-1|TRBJ2-3|-|-
TGCAGTGCTAGTGGTAGCGGAACAGATACGCAGTATTTT
CSASGSGTDTQYF
>TRBV6-1|TRBJ1-5|-|-
TGTGCCAGCAGTGAGACAGACGGAAACAATCAGCCCCAGCATTTT
CASSETDGNNQPQHF
>TRBV28|TRBJ1-1|-|-
TGTGCCAGCAGTTTAACGGGCAGGGGTAAAGCTTTCTTT
CASSLTGRGKAFF
>TRBV21-1|TRBJ2-6|-|-
TGTGCCAGCAGCCAAGCCGGGACAGGGGGTTCTGGGGCCAACGTCCTGACTTTC
CASSQAGTGGSGANVLTF